One and the same sample provided the 13 T cell receptor beta chains below, sequenced in a study of blood T cells in healthy people across ages. It was with a sample-barcoded 5' primer and a J-beta primer mix that a second PCR of roughly 7 to 12 cycles was run. Via MiXCR, TCRdb re-called the 5' RACE reads, giving one row per CDR3 protein. The repertoire holds 920,000 or so distinct CDR3 sequences, over 35% seen once, with approximately 17% in the top ten. Sequences were obtained from blood. These receptors originate from a woman aged 60-75 years in good health.

The chain uses TRBV3-1 and TRBJ2-1, with a weak D call TRBD2 (5 bases). The J call may be incorrect, as the DNA end agrees better with TRBJ2-7. The germline CDR1 and CDR2 sequences are LGHDT and YNNKEL (reference sequence). The CDR3 covers 15 residues. The CDR3 bases are TGTGCCAGCAGCCCTAATCGGGATTCCTACAATGAGCAGTACTTC. Translated, it gives CASSPNRDSYNEQYF.

This clonotype was seen more than once but under ten times. This chain joins TRBV5-1 and TRBJ2-7, with unresolved D. The V and J ends lost 4 bases and 5 bases respectively, with 13 bases between them. In germline, CDR1 is SGHRS, CDR2 YFSETQ. The CDR3 sequence is 13 residues long. This CDR3 is CASSVAGFDEQYF. The CDR3 nucleotides are TGCGCCAGCAGCGTAGCTGGGTTCGACGAGCAGTACTTC.

The sample holds a few counts of this clonotype. The V call is TRBV12-3 or TRBV12-4, the J call TRBJ1-5; 9 bases are a match to TRBD1. The CDR3 covers 16 residues. V was pared by 5 bases and J by 3 bases, with 8 bases of the junction left unmatched. DNA for the CDR3: TGTGCCAGCAGTCTGGACAGGGGCCCTGACAATCAGCCCCAGCATTTT. It codes for CASSLDRGPDNQPQHF.

The table lists this clonotype with a few counts. CDR3 sequence: CASSQDQGARGYTF. Written as DNA, the CDR3 is TGCGCCAGCAGCCAAGATCAGGGGGCGCGGGGCTACACCTTC. The chain combines TRBV4-1 with TRBJ1-2; 8 bases line up with TRBD1. J was trimmed by 8 bases and V by 0 bases; bases with no gene match: 5. Germline V gives CDR1 MGHRA, CDR2 YSYEKL. This CDR3 contains 14 residues.

In its sample, this clonotype was seen once. One end of the junction is discordant with germline, which a read error may explain. The chain has TRBV2 and TRBJ2-4, with 8 positions matching TRBD2. CDR3 length equals 12 residues. Germline CDR1 SNHLY, CDR2 FYNNEI. CDR3 bases: TGTGCCCGCAGTCGACGGGAGGGGGAGCAGTACTTC. It yields the protein CARSRREGEQYF.

The chain joins TRBV7-8 to TRBJ2-1; tentative D call: TRBD2 (5 bases). Germline-derived CDR1 and CDR2 are SGHVS and FQNEAQ. V lost 8 bases and J 15 bases, leaving 14 bases between the germline ends. The CDR3 spans 10 residues. CDR3 in amino acids: CASGEASLFF. The CDR3 nucleotides are TGTGCCAGCGGCGAGGCTAGCTTGTTCTTC.

This clonotype was seen only a few times. This chain uses TRBV12-3 or TRBV12-4 with TRBJ2-3; D unclear. The CDR3 consists of 14 residues. Trimming removed 7 bases from V and 1 base from J, with 12 bases in between. The CDR3 bases are TGTGCCAGCATCTCATCTCCGGGCACAGATACGCAGTATTTT. Its protein is CASISSPGTDTQYF.

The V gene is TRBV29-1, the J gene TRBJ1-4; D is unclear. V was pared by 7 bases and J by 0 bases, with 9 bases between. Germline CDR1 SQVTM, CDR2 ANQGSEA. The length of the CDR3 is 13 residues. The DNA of the CDR3 is TGCAGCGCAGCACAAGCAACTAATGAAAAACTGTTTTTT. Protein: CSAAQATNEKLFF.

V gene TRBV20-1 combines with J gene TRBJ2-1; D might be TRBD2 (6 bases). V was cut by 3 bases and J by 1 base, with 10 bases left in between. CDR1 DFQATT and CDR2 SNEGSKA come from the germline V gene (reference sequence). The CDR3 contains 14 residues. This chain's CDR3 is CSASRTISYNEQFF. In DNA, the CDR3 is TGCAGTGCTAGCAGGACTATTTCCTACAATGAGCAGTTCTTC.

V is TRBV6-5 and J is TRBJ2-2, with a possible D match to TRBD1 (5 bases). Germline assignment: CDR1 MNHEY and CDR2 SVGAGI. This CDR3 comprises 14 residues. Trimming took off 7 bases at V and 3 bases at J, with 12 bases between the two ends. CDR3 protein: CASNPGQHTGELFF. The DNA of the CDR3 is TGTGCCAGCAACCCAGGGCAGCACACCGGGGAGCTGTTTTTT.

In this sample, this clonotype turned up a few times. The chain uses TRBV5-6 and TRBJ2-3, with D unresolved. V lost 0 bases to trimming and J lost 6 bases, with 8 bases between them. The germline V gene encodes CDR1 SGHDT and CDR2 YYEEEE. The CDR3 sequence is 13 residues long. CDR3 nucleotides: TGTGCCAGCAGCTTGGCCTTGGTCGATACGCAGTATTTT. Its protein product is CASSLALVDTQYF.

This clonotype occurred a few times. The V call is TRBV18, the J call TRBJ2-3; the D is unclear. Trimming left V 5 bases short and J 4 bases short, with 19 bases between. The CDR3 extends over 16 amino acids. The germline CDR1 and CDR2 sequences are KGHSH and LQKENI. The DNA of the CDR3 is TGTGCCAGCTCATTTGTGGAGCACCTAAGGGCAGATACGCAGTATTTT. Protein: CASSFVEHLRADTQYF.

The chain couples TRBV6-2 or TRBV6-3 to TRBJ2-2; D gene unclear. CDR1 is MNHEY, CDR2 SVGEGT, per germline. The CDR3 has 15 residues. V dropped 2 bases and J dropped 0 bases, with 7 bases sitting between them. CDR3 sequence (DNA): TGTGCCAGCAGTTACAGATCCGCGAACACCGGGGAGCTGTTTTTT. Translating it yields CASSYRSANTGELFF.